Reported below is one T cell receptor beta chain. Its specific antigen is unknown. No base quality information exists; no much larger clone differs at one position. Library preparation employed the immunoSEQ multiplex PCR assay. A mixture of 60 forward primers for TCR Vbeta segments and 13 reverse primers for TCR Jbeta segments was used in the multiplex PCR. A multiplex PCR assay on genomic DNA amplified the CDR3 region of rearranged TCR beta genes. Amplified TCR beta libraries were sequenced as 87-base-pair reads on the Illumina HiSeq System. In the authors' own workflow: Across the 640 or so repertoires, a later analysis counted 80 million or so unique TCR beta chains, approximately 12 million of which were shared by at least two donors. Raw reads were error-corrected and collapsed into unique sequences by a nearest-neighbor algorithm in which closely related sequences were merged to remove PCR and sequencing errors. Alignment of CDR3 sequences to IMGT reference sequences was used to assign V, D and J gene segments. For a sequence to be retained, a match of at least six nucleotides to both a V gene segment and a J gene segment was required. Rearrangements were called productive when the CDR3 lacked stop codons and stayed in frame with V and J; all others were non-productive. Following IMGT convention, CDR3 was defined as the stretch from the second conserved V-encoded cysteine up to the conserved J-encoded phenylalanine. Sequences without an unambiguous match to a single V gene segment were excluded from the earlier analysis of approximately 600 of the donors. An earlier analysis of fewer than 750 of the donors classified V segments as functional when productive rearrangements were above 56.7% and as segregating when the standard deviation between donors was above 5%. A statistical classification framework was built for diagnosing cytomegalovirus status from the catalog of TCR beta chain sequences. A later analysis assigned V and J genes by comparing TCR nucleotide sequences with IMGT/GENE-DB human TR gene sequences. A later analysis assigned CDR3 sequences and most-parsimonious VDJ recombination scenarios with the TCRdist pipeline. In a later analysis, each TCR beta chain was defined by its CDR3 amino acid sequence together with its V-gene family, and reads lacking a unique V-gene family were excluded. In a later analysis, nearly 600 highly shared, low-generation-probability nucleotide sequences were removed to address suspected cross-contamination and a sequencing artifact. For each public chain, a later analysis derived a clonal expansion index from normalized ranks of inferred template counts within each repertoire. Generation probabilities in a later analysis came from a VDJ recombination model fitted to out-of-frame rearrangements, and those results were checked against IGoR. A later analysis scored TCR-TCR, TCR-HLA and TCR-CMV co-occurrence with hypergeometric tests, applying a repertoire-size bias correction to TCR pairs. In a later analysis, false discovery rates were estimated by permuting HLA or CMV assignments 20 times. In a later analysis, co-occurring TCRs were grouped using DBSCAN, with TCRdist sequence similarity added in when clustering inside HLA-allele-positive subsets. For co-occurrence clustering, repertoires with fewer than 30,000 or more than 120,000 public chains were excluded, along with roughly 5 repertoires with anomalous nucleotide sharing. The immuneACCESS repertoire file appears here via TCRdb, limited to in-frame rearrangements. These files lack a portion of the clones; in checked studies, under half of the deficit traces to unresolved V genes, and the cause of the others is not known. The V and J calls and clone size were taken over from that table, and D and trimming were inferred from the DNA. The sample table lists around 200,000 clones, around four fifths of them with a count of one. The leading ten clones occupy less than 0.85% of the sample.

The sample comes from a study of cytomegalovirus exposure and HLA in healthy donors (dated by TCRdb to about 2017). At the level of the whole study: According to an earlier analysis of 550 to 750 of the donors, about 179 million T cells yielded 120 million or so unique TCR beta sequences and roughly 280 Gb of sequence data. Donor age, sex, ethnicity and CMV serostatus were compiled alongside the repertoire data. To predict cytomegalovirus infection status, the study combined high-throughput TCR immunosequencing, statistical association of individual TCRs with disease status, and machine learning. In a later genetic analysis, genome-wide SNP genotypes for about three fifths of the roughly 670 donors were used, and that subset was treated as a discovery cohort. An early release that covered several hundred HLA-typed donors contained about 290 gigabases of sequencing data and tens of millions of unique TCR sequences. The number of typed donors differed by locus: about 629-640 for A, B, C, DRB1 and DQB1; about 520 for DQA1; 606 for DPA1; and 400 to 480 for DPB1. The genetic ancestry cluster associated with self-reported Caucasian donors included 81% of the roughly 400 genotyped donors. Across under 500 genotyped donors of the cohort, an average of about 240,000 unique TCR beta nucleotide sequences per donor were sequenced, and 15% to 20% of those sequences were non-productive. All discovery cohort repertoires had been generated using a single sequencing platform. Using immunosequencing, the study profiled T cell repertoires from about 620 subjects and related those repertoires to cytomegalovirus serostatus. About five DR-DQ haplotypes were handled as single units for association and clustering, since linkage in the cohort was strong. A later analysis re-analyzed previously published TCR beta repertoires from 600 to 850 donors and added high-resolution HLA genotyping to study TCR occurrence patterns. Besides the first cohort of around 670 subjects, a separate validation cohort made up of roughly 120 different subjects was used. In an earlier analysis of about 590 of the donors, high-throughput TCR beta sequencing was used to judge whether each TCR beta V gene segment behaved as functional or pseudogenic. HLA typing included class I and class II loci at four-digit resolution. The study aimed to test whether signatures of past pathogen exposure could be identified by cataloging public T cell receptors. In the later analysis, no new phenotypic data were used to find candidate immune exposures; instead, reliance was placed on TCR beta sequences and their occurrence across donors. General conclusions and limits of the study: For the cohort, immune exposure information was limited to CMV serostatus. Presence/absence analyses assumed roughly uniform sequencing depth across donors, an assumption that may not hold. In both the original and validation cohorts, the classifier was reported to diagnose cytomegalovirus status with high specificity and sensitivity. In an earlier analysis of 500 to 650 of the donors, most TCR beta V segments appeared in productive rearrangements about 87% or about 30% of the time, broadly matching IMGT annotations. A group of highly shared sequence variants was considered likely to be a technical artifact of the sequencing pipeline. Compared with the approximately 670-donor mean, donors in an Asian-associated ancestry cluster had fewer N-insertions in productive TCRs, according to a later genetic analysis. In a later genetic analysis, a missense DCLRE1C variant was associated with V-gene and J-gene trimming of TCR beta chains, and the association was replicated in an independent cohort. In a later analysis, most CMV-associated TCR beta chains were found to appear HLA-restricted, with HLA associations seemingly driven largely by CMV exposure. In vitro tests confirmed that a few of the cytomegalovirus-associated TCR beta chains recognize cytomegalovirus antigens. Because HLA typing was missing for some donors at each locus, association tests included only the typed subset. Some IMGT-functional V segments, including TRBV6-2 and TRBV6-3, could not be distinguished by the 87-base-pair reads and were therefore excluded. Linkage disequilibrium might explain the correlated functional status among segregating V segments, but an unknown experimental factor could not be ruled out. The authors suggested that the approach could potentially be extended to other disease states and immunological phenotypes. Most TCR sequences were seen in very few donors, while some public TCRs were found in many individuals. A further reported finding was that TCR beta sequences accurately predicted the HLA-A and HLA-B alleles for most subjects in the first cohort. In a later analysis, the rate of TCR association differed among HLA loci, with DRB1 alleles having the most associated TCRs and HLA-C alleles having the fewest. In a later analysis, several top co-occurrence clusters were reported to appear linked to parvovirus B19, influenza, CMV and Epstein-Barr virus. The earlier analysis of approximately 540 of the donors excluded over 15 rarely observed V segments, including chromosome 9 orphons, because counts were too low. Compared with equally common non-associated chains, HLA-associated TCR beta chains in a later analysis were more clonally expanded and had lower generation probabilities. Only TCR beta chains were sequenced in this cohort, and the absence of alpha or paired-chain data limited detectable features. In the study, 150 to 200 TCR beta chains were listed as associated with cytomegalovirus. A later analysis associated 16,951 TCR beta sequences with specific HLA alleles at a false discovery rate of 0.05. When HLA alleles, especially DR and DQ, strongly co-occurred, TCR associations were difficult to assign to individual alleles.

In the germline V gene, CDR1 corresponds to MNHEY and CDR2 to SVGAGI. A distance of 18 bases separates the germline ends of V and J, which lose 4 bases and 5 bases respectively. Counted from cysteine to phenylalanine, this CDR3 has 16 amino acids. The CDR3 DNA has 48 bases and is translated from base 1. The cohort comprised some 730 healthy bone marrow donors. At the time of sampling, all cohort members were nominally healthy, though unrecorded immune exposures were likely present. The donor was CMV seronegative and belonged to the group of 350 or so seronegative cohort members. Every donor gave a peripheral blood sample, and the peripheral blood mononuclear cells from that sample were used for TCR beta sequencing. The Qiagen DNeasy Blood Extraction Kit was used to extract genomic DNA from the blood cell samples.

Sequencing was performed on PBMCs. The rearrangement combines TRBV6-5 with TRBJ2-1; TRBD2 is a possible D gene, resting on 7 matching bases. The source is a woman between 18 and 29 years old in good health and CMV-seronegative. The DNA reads TGTGCCAGCAGTTTTCGGGGGGCCAGTATGGACAATGAGCAGTTCTTC. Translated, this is CASSFRGASMDNEQFF.